The 9 T cell receptor beta chains presented below share a single source sample, sequenced in a study of cytomegalovirus exposure and HLA in healthy donors. The PCR employed 60 Vbeta primers together with 13 Jbeta primers. The protocol was immunoSEQ multiplex PCR, while the TCRdb copy is restricted to in-frame clones and leaves out a portion. Seen here are more than 90,000 clones, around 85% observed once, and the top ten hold about 3.9%. The source material was PBMCs. The receptors were gathered from a man between 25 and 39 years old in good health and CMV-seronegative.

The genes are TRBV2 and TRBJ2-1; D gene unclear. CDR3 length: 15 amino acids. CDR1 is SNHLY, CDR2 FYNNEI, per germline. V shed 2 bases and J shed 2 bases, with 10 bases lying between them. The CDR3 protein is CASSENRPAYNEQFF. CDR3 in DNA: TGTGCCAGCAGTGAAAACAGACCAGCCTACAATGAGCAGTTCTTC.

This clone was seen just once. The chain employs TRBV5-1 and TRBJ2-3; 13 nucleotides align to TRBD2. CDR1 and CDR2 from the germline V gene are SGHRS and YFSETQ. CDR3 length: 18 residues. The V and J ends lost 2 bases and 2 bases, in that order; junction bases with no gene match: 8. The CDR3 loop is CASSFRRGTSGDTDTQYF. CDR3 DNA sequence: TGCGCCAGCAGCTTTAGGAGGGGGACTAGCGGGGACACAGATACGCAGTATTTT.

The chain links TRBV27 to TRBJ2-5, with a tentative D call TRBD1 (5 bases). Trimming took 3 bases from V and 2 from J, leaving 10 bases between them. This CDR3 is built from 14 residues. The V gene's germline CDR1 is MNHEY and CDR2 SMNVEV (reference sequence). CDR3: CASSFQGLQETQYF. The CDR3 DNA reads as TGTGCCAGCAGTTTCCAGGGCTTACAAGAGACCCAGTACTTC.

V gene TRBV13 combines with J gene TRBJ2-1; 8 nucleotides line up with TRBD2. The CDR3 covers 14 residues. J gave up 0 bases and V 5 bases, and 0 bases lay outside the gene matches. Germline V lookup: CDR1 PRHDT, CDR2 FYEKMQ (reference sequence). CDR3 sequence (DNA): TGTGCCAGCAGCCGGGGGGGCTCCTACAATGAGCAGTTCTTC. Protein: CASSRGGSYNEQFF.

The V gene is TRBV30, the J gene TRBJ2-3, with 7 nucleotides matching TRBD1. The length of the CDR3 is 14 residues. Germline-derived CDR1 and CDR2 are GTSNPN and SVGIG (reference sequence). With 0 bases clipped from V and 2 bases from J, the junction kept 2 bases outside the gene matches. The CDR3 bases are TGTGCCTGGAGTGTAGGGGGCAACACAGATACGCAGTATTTT. Translation: CAWSVGGNTDTQYF.

The chain joins TRBV4-3 to TRBJ2-7, with TRBD2 matching 11 bases. The germline gives CDR1 LGHNA, CDR2 YSLEER. Unmatched junction bases numbered 6, after V lost 0 bases and J lost 11 bases. The CDR3 extends over 14 amino acids. The CDR3 DNA is TGCGCCAGCAGCCAAGATCAGACTAGCGGGACAAAGTACTTC. Its protein is CASSQDQTSGTKYF.

The gene calls are TRBV27 and TRBJ2-7; possibly TRBD1 for D (6 bases). Between the trimmed V and J ends, which lost 5 bases and 3 bases, there was a span of 17 bases. The length of the CDR3 is 15 residues. From germline, CDR1 is MNHEY and CDR2 SMNVEV (reference sequence). CDR3 sequence reads: CASSPITGKYYEQYF. CDR3 nucleotides: TGTGCCAGCAGTCCAATCACAGGGAAATACTACGAGCAGTACTTC.

This rearrangement joins TRBV10-3 to TRBJ2-3, with D possibly being TRBD2 (6 bases). V was trimmed by 4 bases and J by 0 bases, leaving 11 bases between them. The V gene's germline CDR1 is ENHRY and CDR2 SYGVKD. The CDR3 spans 15 residues. CDR3 loop: CAISGLAESTDTQYF. CDR3 bases: TGTGCCATCAGTGGATTAGCGGAGAGCACAGATACGCAGTATTTT.

V usage is TRBV6-5 and J usage is TRBJ2-7; weak D call: TRBD1 (6 bases). There are 16 residues in the CDR3. V shed 0 bases and J shed 5 bases, with 17 bases lying between them. Per the germline V gene, CDR1 is MNHEY and CDR2 is SVGAGI. CDR3 sequence: CASSYSRAGTIHEQYF. DNA of the CDR3: TGTGCCAGCAGTTACTCGAGGGCAGGGACAATCCACGAGCAGTACTTC.